A single sample is the source of the 10 T cell receptor beta chains below, sequenced in a study of graft-versus-host responses after intestinal transplantation. Data came from immunoSEQ multiplex PCR; TCRdb stores just in-frame clones and leaves some out. Of about 90,000 clones in the sample, around 80% are singletons; the top ten hold 0.83%. The antigens these receptors bind are not known. Sequences were derived from unstimulated CD4+ T cells sorted from spleen or lymph node cells, sampled before intestinal transplant. These receptors originate from a human donor who received an intestinal transplant.

The chain has TRBV7-6 and TRBJ2-7; no clear D. V was shortened by 8 bases and J by 3 bases, with 14 bases between the two germline ends. Germline-derived CDR1 and CDR2 are SGHVS and FNYEAQ. The CDR3 loop spans 13 amino acids. The CDR3 protein is CASSSAPGYEQYF. The CDR3 DNA reads TGTGCCAGCTCCTCGGCCCCAGGCTACGAGCAGTACTTC.

The sample holds a few counts of this clone. The same CDR3 arises from other DNA sequences in this sample as well. This sequence joins TRBV18 and TRBJ1-3; TRBD1 might be the D (5 bases). Trimming removed 1 base at V and 4 bases at J, with 5 bases between. Germline V gene data show CDR1 as KGHSH and CDR2 as LQKENI. The CDR3 covers 13 residues. The CDR3 DNA sequence: TGTGCCAGCTCACCACGACAGGGAAACACCATATATTTT. This translates into CASSPRQGNTIYF.

V is TRBV29-1 and J is TRBJ1-1; TRBD1 agrees at 8 bases. Germline trimming cut 7 bases from V and 3 bases from J; bases unmatched to any gene: 4. Germline CDR1 is SQVTM and CDR2 is ANQGSEA. This CDR3 is built from 12 residues. The CDR3, as DNA: TGCAGCGCTACAGGGGGTTACACTGAAGCTTTCTTT. Its translation is CSATGGYTEAFF.

The rearrangement links TRBV9 to TRBJ2-7, with 10 bases fitting TRBD1. V lost 2 bases, J lost 2 bases, and 1 base stayed unmatched. Germline CDR1 is SGDLS and CDR2 is YYNGEE. This CDR3 has 14 residues. The CDR3 DNA follows: TGTGCCAGCAGCGTCGGACAGGGGGCCTACGAGCAGTACTTC. Translated, it gives CASSVGQGAYEQYF.

This sequence joins TRBV6-1 and TRBJ2-6; D not resolved. Germline loops: CDR1 MNHNS, CDR2 SASEGT. CDR3 length: 14 residues. V was shortened by 2 bases and J by 2 bases, with 4 bases between the two germline ends. Written as DNA, the CDR3 is TGTGCCAGCAGTGAAAACACTGGGGCCAACGTCCTGACTTTC. Residues: CASSENTGANVLTF.

V gene TRBV5-6 combines with J gene TRBJ2-4, with TRBD1 matching over 9 bases. V lost 5 bases, J lost 0 bases, and 3 bases stayed unmatched. Germline CDR1 SGHDT, CDR2 YYEEEE. The CDR3 contains 15 residues. CDR3 loop: CASSHRGLAKNIQYF. CDR3 coding DNA: TGTGCCAGCAGTCACAGGGGGCTAGCCAAAAACATTCAGTACTTC.

This rearrangement joins TRBV14 to TRBJ2-2; D is perhaps TRBD2 (6 bases). Germline loops: CDR1 SGHDN, CDR2 FVKESK. The CDR3 is made up of 15 amino acids. Trimming shortened V by 1 base and J by 4 bases, and 10 bases separated the two germline ends. The CDR3 nucleotides read TGTGCCAGCAGCCAAGGACTAGTTTCCACCGGGGAGCTGTTTTTT. Translating gives CASSQGLVSTGELFF.

The genes are TRBV7-9 and TRBJ1-1; TRBD1 is a possible D gene (5 bases). Trimming left V 3 bases short and J 10 bases short, with 12 bases between. The CDR3 totals 12 residues. Germline V gives CDR1 SEHNR, CDR2 FQNEAQ (reference sequence). The CDR3 protein is CASSFWGGRAFF. CDR3 DNA sequence: TGTGCCAGCAGCTTCTGGGGGGGAAGAGCTTTCTTT.

The chain recombines TRBV5-1 with TRBJ2-2; 12 nucleotides line up with TRBD2. Germline V gives CDR1 SGHRS, CDR2 YFSETQ. V lost 1 base to trimming and J lost 4 bases; unmatched junction nucleotides: 8. The CDR3 runs to 18 residues. The CDR3 nucleotides read TGCGCCAGCAGCTTGACGGCTAGCGGGAGGGAGACCACCGGGGAGCTGTTTTTT. Encoded protein: CASSLTASGRETTGELFF.

This clone showed up just once. The CDR3 protein is CAAAPGVREKLFF. The CDR3 coding sequence is TGTGCCGCCGCCCCAGGGGTGCGTGAAAAACTGTTTTTT. The rearrangement joins TRBV10-3 to TRBJ1-4, with D possibly being TRBD1 (6 bases). The V gene's germline CDR1 is ENHRY and CDR2 SYGVKD. The length of the CDR3 is 13 residues. V was cut by 11 bases and J by 7 bases, with 17 bases left in between.